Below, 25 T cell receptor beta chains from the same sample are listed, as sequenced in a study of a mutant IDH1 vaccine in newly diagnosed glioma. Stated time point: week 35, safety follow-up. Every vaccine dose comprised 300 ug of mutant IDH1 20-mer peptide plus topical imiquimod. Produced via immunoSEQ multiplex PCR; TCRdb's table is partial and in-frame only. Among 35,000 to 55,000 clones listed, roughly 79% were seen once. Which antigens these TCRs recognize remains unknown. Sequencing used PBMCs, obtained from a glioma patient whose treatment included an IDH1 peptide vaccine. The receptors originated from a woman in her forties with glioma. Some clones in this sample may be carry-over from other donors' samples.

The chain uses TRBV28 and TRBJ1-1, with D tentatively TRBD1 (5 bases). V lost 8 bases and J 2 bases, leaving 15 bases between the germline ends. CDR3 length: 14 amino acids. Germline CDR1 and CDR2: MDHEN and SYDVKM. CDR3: CASGQRGGNTEAFF. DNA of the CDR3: TGTGCCAGCGGGCAACGGGGGGGTAACACTGAAGCTTTCTTT.

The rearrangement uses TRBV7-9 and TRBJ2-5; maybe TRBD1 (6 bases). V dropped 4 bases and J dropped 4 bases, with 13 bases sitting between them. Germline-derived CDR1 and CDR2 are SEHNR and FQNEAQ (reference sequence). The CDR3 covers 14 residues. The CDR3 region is CASSSLTGRETQYF. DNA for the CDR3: TGTGCCAGCAGCTCATTGACAGGTAGAGAGACCCAGTACTTC.

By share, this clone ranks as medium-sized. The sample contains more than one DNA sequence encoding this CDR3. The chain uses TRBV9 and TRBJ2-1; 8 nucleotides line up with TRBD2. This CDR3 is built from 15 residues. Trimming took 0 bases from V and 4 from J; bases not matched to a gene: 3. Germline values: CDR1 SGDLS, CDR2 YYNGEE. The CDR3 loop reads CASSVGVAGYNEQFF. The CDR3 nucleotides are TGTGCCAGCAGCGTAGGGGTAGCGGGGTACAATGAGCAGTTCTTC.

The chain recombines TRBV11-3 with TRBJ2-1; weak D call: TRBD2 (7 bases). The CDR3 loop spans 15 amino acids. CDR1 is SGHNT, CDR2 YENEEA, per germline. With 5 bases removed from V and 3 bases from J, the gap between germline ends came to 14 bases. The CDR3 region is CASSPGGPLYNEQFF. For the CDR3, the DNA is TGTGCCAGCAGCCCCGGGGGGCCCCTCTACAATGAGCAGTTCTTC.

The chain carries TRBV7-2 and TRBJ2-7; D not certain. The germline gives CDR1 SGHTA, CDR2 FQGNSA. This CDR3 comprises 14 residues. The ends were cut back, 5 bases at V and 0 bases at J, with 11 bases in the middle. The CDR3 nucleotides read TGTGCCAGCAGCCCCGACTTCTACTCCTACGAGCAGTACTTC. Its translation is CASSPDFYSYEQYF. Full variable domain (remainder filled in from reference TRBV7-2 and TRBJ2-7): GAGVSQSPSNKVTEKGKDVELRCDPISGHTALYWYRQSLGQGLEFLIYFQGNSAPDKSGLPSDRFSAERTGGSVSTLTIQRTQQEDSAVYLCASSPDFYSYEQYFGPGTRLTVT.

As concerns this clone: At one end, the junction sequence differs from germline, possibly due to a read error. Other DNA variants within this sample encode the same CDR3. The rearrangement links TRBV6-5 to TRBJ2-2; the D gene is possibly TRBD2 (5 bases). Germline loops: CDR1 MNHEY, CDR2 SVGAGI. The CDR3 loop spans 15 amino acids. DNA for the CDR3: TGTGCTAGCAGACGTGCCCAGACGGGGAACGGGGAGCTGTTTTTT. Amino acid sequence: CASRRAQTGNGELFF.

DNA for the CDR3: TGTGCCAGCAGCCCCCGGACAGGGGCAGATACGCAGTATTTT. Translation gives CASSPRTGADTQYF. The chain recombines TRBV7-3 with TRBJ2-3; TRBD1 agrees at 9 bases. J gave up 4 bases and V 5 bases, and 4 bases lay outside the gene matches. The CDR3 extends over 14 amino acids. Germline CDR1 and CDR2: SGHTA and FQGTGA.

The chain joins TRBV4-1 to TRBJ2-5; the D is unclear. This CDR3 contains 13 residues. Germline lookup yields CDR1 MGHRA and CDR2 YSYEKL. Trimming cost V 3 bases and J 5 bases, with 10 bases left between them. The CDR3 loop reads CASSQLPWETQYF. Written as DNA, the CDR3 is TGCGCCAGCAGCCAGTTACCCTGGGAGACCCAGTACTTC.

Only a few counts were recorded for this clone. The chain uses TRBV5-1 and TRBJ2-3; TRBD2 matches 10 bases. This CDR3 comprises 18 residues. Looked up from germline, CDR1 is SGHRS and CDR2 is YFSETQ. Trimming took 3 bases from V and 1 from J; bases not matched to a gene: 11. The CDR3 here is CASSYRPSGSGGTDTQYF. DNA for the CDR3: TGCGCCAGCAGCTACCGCCCTAGCGGGAGTGGGGGCACAGATACGCAGTATTTT.

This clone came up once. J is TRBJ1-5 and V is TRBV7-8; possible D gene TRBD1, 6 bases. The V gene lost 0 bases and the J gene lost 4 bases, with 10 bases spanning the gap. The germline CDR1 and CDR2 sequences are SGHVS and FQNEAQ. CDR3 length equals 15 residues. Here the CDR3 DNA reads TGTGCCAGCAGCTTAGCGGGGACATCAAATCAGCCCCAGCATTTT. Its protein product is CASSLAGTSNQPQHF.

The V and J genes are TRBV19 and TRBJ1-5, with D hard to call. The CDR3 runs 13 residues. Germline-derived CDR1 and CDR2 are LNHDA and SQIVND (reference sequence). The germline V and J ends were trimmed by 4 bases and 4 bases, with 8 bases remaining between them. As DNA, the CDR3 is TGTGCCAGTAGTACGGGTCCTAATCAGCCCCAGCATTTT. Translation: CASSTGPNQPQHF.

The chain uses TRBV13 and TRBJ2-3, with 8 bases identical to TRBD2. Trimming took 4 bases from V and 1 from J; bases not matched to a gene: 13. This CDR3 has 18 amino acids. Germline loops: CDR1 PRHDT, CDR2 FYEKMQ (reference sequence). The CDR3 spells CASSSQRERSYGTDTQYF. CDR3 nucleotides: TGTGCCAGCAGCTCCCAGCGGGAGCGCTCCTACGGCACAGATACGCAGTATTTT. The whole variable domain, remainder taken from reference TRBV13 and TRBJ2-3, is AAGVIQSPRHLIKEKRETATLKCYPIPRHDTVYWYQQGPGQDPQFLISFYEKMQSDKGSIPDRFSAQQFSDYHSELNMSSLELGDSALYFCASSSQRERSYGTDTQYFGPGTRLTVL.

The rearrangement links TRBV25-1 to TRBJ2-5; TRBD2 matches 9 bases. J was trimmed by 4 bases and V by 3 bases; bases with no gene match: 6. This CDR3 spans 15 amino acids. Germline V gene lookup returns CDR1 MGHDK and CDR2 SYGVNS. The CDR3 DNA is TGTGCCAGCAGTGATCCAGCGGGAGGCTCAGAGACCCAGTACTTC. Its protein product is CASSDPAGGSETQYF.

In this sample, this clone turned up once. This CDR3 reads CAISEEATAYGYTF. CDR3 DNA sequence: TGTGCCATCAGTGAGGAGGCGACGGCCTATGGCTACACCTTC. This chain links TRBV10-3 with TRBJ1-2; D gene unclear. Trimming stripped 2 bases from V and 4 bases from J, with 11 bases between. The CDR3 extends over 14 amino acids. Germline CDR1 reads ENHRY; CDR2 reads SYGVKD.

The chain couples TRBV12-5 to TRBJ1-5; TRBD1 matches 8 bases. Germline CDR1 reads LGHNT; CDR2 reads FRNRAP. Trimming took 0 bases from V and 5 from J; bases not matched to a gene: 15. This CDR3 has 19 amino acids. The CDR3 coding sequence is TGTGCTAGTGGTTTGGTTACTCCTACCGGGACAGGAGCCGATCAGCCCCAGCATTTT. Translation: CASGLVTPTGTGADQPQHF.

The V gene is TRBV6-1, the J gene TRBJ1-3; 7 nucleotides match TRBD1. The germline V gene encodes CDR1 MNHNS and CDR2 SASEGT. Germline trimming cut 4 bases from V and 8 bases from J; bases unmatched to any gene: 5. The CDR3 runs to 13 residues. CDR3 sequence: CASSVTGEDTIYF. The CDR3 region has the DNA TGTGCCAGCAGTGTTACAGGGGAGGACACCATATATTTT.

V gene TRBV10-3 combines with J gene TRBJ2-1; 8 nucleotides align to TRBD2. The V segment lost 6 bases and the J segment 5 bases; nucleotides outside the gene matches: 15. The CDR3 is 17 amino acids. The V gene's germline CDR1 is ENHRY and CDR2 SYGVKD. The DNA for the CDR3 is TGTGCCATCAGGAACTCAGAGCGGGAGAGCCTGGACAATGAGCAGTTCTTC. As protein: CAIRNSERESLDNEQFF.

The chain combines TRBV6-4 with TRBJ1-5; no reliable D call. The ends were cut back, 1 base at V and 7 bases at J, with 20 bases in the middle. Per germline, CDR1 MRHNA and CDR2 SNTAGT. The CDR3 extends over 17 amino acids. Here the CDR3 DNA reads TGTGCCAGCAGTGACTTTCGAGGCCTACCGGCCTCCCAGCCCCAGCATTTT. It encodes CASSDFRGLPASQPQHF.

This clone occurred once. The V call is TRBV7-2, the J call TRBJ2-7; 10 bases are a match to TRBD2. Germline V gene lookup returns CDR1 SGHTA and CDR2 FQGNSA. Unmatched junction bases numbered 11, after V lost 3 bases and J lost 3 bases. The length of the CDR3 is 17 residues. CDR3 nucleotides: TGTGCCAGCAGCTTCCACCCCACCGCTAGCGGGGGCTACGAGCAGTACTTC. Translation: CASSFHPTASGGYEQYF.

The CDR3 sequence is CSVATGGQETQYF. The CDR3 DNA sequence: TGCAGCGTTGCTACGGGAGGGCAGGAGACCCAGTACTTC. The rearrangement links TRBV29-1 to TRBJ2-5; 8 positions match TRBD2. CDR3 length: 13 amino acids. The germline V gene has CDR1 SQVTM and CDR2 ANQGSEA. V lost 4 bases and J lost 5; bases outside the gene matches: 6.

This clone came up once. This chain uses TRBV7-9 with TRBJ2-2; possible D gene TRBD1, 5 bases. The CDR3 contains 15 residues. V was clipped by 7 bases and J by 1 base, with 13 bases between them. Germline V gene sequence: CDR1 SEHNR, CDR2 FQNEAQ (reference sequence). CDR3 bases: TGTGCCAGCAAAGGGGTCTCGAGGAACACCGGGGAGCTGTTTTTT. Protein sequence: CASKGVSRNTGELFF. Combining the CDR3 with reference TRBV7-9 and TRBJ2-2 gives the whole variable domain DTGVSQNPRHKITKRGQNVTFRCDPISEHNRLYWYRQTLGQGPEFLTYFQNEAQLEKSRLLSDRFSAERPKGSFSTLEIQRTEQGDSAMYLCASKGVSRNTGELFFGEGSRLTVL.

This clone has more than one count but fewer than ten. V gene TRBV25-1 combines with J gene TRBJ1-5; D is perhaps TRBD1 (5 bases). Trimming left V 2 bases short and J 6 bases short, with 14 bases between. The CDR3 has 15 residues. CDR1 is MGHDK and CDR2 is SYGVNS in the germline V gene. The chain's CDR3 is CASSEVGRVGQPQHF. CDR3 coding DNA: TGTGCCAGCAGTGAAGTGGGCAGGGTTGGTCAGCCCCAGCATTTT.

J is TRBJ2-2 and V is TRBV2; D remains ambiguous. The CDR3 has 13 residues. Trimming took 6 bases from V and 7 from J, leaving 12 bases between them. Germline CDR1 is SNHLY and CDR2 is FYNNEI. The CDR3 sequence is CASSPTPGGELFF. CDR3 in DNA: TGTGCCAGCAGCCCCACCCCGGGCGGGGAGCTGTTTTTT. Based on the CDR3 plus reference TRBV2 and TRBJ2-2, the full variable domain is EPEVTQTPSHQVTQMGQEVILRCVPISNHLYFYWYRQILGQKVEFLVSFYNNEISEKSEIFDDQFSVERPDGSNFTLKIRSTKLEDSAMYFCASSPTPGGELFFGEGSRLTVL.

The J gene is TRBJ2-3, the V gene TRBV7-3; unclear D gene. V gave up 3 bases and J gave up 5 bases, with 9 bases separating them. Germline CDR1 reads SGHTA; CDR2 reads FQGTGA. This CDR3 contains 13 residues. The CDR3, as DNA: TGTGCCAGCAGCTTGCAGACGCAAGATACGCAGTATTTT. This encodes CASSLQTQDTQYF. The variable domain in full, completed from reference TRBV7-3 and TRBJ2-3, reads GAGVSQTPSNKVTEKGKYVELRCDPISGHTALYWYRQSLGQGPEFLIYFQGTGAADDSGLPNDRFFAVRPEGSVSTLKIQRTERGDSAVYLCASSLQTQDTQYFGPGTRLTVL.

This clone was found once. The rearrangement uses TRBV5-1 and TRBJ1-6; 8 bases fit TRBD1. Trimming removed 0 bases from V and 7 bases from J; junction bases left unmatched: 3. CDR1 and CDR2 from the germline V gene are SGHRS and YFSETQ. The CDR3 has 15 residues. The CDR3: CASSLDGQGNSPLHF. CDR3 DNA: TGCGCCAGCAGCTTGGATGGACAGGGAAATTCACCCCTCCACTTT.